This paragraph covers one T cell receptor beta chain sequence. The data stem from a study of early T cells in non-severe SARS-CoV-2 infection. One entry per CDR3 protein results from TCRdb running MiXCR on the 5' RACE reads. The table records fewer than 40,000 distinct CDR3 sequences, 6% to 7.5% of them present only once. The CDR3 runs 12 residues. The junction had 2 bases not matched to a gene; V was cut back by 4 bases and J by 7 bases. Per the germline V gene, CDR1 is SEHNR and CDR2 is FQNEAQ (reference sequence). Sequencing was performed on whole blood, taken at baseline. V gene TRBV7-9 combines with J gene TRBJ2-7; 9 bases are shared with TRBD1. The receptor was isolated from an adult who was a healthcare worker with PCR-confirmed SARS-CoV-2 infection or an uninfected control (not recorded which). The CDR3 is CASSSGQGEQYF. The DNA for the CDR3 is TGTGCCAGCAGCTCTGGACAGGGGGAGCAGTACTTC.